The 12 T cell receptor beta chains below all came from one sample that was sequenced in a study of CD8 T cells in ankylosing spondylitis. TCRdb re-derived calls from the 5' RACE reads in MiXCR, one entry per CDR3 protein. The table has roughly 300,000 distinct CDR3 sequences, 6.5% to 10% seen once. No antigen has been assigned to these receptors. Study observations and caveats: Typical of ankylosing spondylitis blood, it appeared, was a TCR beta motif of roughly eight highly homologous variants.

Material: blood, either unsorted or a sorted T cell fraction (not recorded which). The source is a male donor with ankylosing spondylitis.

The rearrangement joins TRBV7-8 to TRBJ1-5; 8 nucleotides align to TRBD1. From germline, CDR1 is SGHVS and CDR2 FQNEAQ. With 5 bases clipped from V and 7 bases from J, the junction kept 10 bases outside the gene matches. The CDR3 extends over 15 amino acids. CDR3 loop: CASSQNRGERQPQHF. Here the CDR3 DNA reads TGTGCCAGCAGCCAGAACAGGGGGGAACGGCAGCCCCAGCATTTT. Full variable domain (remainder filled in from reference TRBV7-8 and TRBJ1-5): GAGVSQSPRYKVAKRGQDVALRCDPISGHVSLFWYQQALGQGPEFLTYFQNEAQLDKSGLPSDRFFAERPEGSVSTLKIQRTQQEDSAVYLCASSQNRGERQPQHFGDGTRLSIL.

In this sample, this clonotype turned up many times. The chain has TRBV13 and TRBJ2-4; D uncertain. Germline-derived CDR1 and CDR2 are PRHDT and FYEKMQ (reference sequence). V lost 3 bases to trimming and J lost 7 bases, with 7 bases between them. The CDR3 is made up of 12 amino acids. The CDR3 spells CASSFYENIQYF. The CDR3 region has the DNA TGTGCCAGCAGCTTCTATGAGAACATTCAGTACTTC.

In nucleotides, the CDR3 is TGCGCCAGCAGTTCGGAGGGCGTGAGCTCCTACGAGCAGTACTTC. Amino acids: CASSSEGVSSYEQYF. This chain links TRBV5-1 with TRBJ2-7, with D maybe TRBD2 (6 bases). Germline loops: CDR1 SGHRS, CDR2 YFSETQ. This CDR3 is built from 15 residues. The V gene lost 5 bases and the J gene lost 0 bases, with 15 bases spanning the gap.

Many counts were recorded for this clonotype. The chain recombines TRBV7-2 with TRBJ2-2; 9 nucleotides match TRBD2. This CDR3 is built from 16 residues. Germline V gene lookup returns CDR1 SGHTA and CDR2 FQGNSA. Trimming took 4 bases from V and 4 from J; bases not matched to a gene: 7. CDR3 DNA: TGTGCCAGCAGCTCCCGGACTAGCGCCAGCACCGGGGAGCTGTTTTTT. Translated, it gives CASSSRTSASTGELFF.

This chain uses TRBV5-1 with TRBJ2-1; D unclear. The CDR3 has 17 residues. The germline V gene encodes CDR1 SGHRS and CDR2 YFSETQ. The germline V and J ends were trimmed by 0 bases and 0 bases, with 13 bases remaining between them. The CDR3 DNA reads TGCGCCAGCAGCTTGGCCCCCCCTTATAGCTCCTACAATGAGCAGTTCTTC. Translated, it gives CASSLAPPYSSYNEQFF.

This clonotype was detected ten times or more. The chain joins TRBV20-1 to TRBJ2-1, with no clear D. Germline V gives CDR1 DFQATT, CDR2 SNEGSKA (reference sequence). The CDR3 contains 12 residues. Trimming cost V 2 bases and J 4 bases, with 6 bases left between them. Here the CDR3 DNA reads TGCAGTGCTAGAAGGGTGTACAATGAGCAGTTCTTC. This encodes CSARRVYNEQFF.

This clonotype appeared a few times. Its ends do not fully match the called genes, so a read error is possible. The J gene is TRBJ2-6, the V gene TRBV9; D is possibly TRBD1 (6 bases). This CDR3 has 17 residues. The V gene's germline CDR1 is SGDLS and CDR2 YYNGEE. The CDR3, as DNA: TGTGCCAGCAGCTTCCACAAGACAGGCTCTCGGGCCAACGTCCTGACTTTC. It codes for CASSFHKTGSRANVLTF.

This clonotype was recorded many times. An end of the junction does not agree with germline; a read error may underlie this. The CDR3 DNA is TGTGCCAGCAGCTTAACTAGCGGGAGTTACAATGAGCAGTTCTTC. It specifies CASSLTSGSYNEQFF. V usage is TRBV5-1 and J usage is TRBJ2-1, with 11 bases fitting TRBD2. CDR3 length: 15 residues. CDR1 and CDR2 (germline): SGHRS, YFSETQ.

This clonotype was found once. The CDR3 reads CASSPPGQGAIGANVLTF. The CDR3 nucleotides are TGTGCCAGCAGCCCCCCGGGACAGGGGGCGATTGGGGCCAACGTCCTGACTTTC. V and J are TRBV28 and TRBJ2-6, with TRBD1 matching over 12 bases. CDR1 MDHEN and CDR2 SYDVKM come from the germline V gene. This CDR3 is built from 18 residues. After removal of 6 bases from V and 3 bases from J, the junction contained 9 bases not matched to a gene.

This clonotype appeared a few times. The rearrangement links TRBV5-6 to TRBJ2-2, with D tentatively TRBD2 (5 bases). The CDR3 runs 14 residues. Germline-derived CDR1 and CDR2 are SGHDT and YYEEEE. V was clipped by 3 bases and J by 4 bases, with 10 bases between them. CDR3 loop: CASSWRTGTGELFF. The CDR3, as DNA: TGTGCCAGCAGCTGGAGGACGGGCACCGGGGAGCTGTTTTTT.

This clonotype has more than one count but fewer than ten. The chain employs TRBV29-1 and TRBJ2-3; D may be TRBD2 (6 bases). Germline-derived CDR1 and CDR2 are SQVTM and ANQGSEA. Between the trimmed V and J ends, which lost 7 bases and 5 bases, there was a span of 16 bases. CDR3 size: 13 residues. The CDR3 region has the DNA TGCAGCGCCCCCACGGCCGGGGGAGATACGCAGTATTTT. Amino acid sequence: CSAPTAGGDTQYF.

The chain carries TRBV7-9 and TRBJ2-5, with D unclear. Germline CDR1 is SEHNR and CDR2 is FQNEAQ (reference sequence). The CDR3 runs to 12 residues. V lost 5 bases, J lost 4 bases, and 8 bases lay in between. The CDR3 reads CASSPFVETQYF. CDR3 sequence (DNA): TGTGCCAGCAGCCCCTTCGTAGAGACCCAGTACTTC.